The clone carrying this T cell receptor (beta chain) has ten or more counts. Unique molecular identifiers were incorporated into the prepared TCRbeta library. TCRdb processed the PCR reads anew with MiXCR; each CDR3 protein has one entry. The repertoire holds about 200,000 distinct CDR3 sequences, with 6.6% as singletons. This specimen belongs to a study of T-cell reconstitution after alpha-beta-depleted transplantation in children. The junction had 3 bases not matched to a gene; V was cut back by 5 bases and J by 3 bases. In germline, CDR1 is DFQATT, CDR2 SNEGSKA (reference sequence). The CDR3 is made up of 14 amino acids.

The material was PBMCs, obtained before TCRalphabeta/CD19-depleted stem cell transplant. The chain combines TRBV20-1 with TRBJ2-3; 12 bases align to TRBD2. This receptor was identified in a boy aged 2 to 10 with acute lymphoblastic leukemia, due to receive a stem cell transplant. CDR3 DNA sequence: TGCAGTGCTCTGGGACTAGCGGGTACAGATACGCAGTATTTT. This gives the protein CSALGLAGTDTQYF.